These 8 T cell receptor beta chains came from one sample sequenced in a study of shared clonotypes between healthy human individuals. Assay: immunoSEQ multiplex PCR; the TCRdb copy retains only in-frame clones and omits some. The sample lists roughly 2.2 million clones; roughly 93% were seen once. Sequenced sample: naive CD4+ T cells from PBMCs. Subset here: CD45RA+ positively selected. The receptors stem from a man between 18 and 35 years old in good health. Some clones in this sample may be carry-over from other donors' samples.

The chain recombines TRBV21-1 with TRBJ2-3; TRBD2 is taken as the D call from the table, unchecked against the DNA. TRBV21-1 represents a pseudogene. The CDR3 is 16 amino acids. In DNA form, the CDR3 reads TGTGCCAGCAGGATCCAGACTAGCGGGAGGGCGGATACGCAGTATTTT. Residues: CASRIQTSGRADTQYF.

This chain uses TRBV5-1 with TRBJ1-1; D is perhaps TRBD1 (5 bases). With 0 bases removed from V and 7 bases from J, the gap between germline ends came to 22 bases. The germline V gene encodes CDR1 SGHRS and CDR2 YFSETQ. CDR3 length: 17 amino acids. The CDR3 DNA follows: TGCGCCAGCAGCTTGGTACCCCCGGGGCAAGGGCAAGGTGAAGCTTTCTTT. Its protein is CASSLVPPGQGQGEAFF.

The chain is built from TRBV2 and TRBJ2-7; 8 bases line up with TRBD1. V shed 10 bases, J shed 2 bases, and the junction held 10 bases outside the gene matches. The CDR3 totals 14 residues. CDR1 is SNHLY, CDR2 FYNNEI, per germline. DNA for the CDR3: TGTGCCACCAAACGACAGGGGTCTACCTACGAGCAGTACTTC. Translating gives CATKRQGSTYEQYF.

This sequence joins TRBV9 and TRBJ2-7, with a possible D match to TRBD2 (5 bases). The V gene lost 4 bases and the J gene lost 0 bases, with 14 bases spanning the gap. Per the germline V gene, CDR1 is SGDLS and CDR2 is YYNGEE. CDR3 length equals 15 residues. The CDR3 sequence is CASSPRGWASYEQYF. The CDR3 region has the DNA TGTGCCAGCAGCCCCCGAGGGTGGGCCTCCTACGAGCAGTACTTC. Full variable domain (outside the CDR3, taken from reference TRBV9 and TRBJ2-7): DSGVTQTPKHLITATGQRVTLRCSPRSGDLSVYWYQQSLDQGLQFLIQYYNGEERAKGNILERFSAQQFPDLHSELNLSSLELGDSALYFCASSPRGWASYEQYFGPGTRLTVT.

This clone was seen once. The chain carries TRBV7-2 and TRBJ2-7, with TRBD2 matching over 7 bases. J gave up 6 bases and V 6 bases, and 14 bases lay outside the gene matches. CDR3 length equals 15 residues. Germline-derived CDR1 and CDR2 are SGHTA and FQGNSA. DNA of the CDR3: TGTGCCAGCAGGACGAATCCGGGCGGGAGTTTCGAGCAGTACTTC. It specifies CASRTNPGGSFEQYF. The variable domain in full, with the rest retrieved from reference TRBV7-2 and TRBJ2-7, is GAGVSQSPSNKVTEKGKDVELRCDPISGHTALYWYRQSLGQGLEFLIYFQGNSAPDKSGLPSDRFSAERTGGSVSTLTIQRTQQEDSAVYLCASRTNPGGSFEQYFGPGTRLTVT.

The chain is built from TRBV7-8 and TRBJ2-7; D unresolved. Germline V lookup: CDR1 SGHVS, CDR2 FQNEAQ. The CDR3 is 14 residues long. Trimming removed 1 base at V and 2 bases at J, with 9 bases between. In DNA, the CDR3 is TGTGCCAGCAGCTTAGGGGCAGAACCCTACGAGCAGTACTTC. Its protein product is CASSLGAEPYEQYF.

The CDR3 bases are TGTGCCAGCAGCGTGGACCCTTGGACAGAGGCCTACGAGCAGTACTTC. Amino acids: CASSVDPWTEAYEQYF. This sequence joins TRBV9 and TRBJ2-7; tentative D call: TRBD1 (6 bases). The CDR3 loop spans 16 amino acids. Germline CDR1 SGDLS, CDR2 YYNGEE. V lost 2 bases and J 2 bases, leaving 17 bases between the germline ends.

This chain uses TRBV30 with TRBJ2-1; D is tentatively TRBD1 or TRBD2 (5 bases each). Germline V lookup: CDR1 GTSNPN, CDR2 SVGIG (reference sequence). Trimming took off 0 bases at V and 3 bases at J, with 15 bases between the two ends. There are 16 residues in the CDR3. Written as DNA, the CDR3 is TGTGCCTGGAGTGTAGCCGGGGCTAGCAGCTACAATGAGCAGTTCTTC. Its protein product is CAWSVAGASSYNEQFF.